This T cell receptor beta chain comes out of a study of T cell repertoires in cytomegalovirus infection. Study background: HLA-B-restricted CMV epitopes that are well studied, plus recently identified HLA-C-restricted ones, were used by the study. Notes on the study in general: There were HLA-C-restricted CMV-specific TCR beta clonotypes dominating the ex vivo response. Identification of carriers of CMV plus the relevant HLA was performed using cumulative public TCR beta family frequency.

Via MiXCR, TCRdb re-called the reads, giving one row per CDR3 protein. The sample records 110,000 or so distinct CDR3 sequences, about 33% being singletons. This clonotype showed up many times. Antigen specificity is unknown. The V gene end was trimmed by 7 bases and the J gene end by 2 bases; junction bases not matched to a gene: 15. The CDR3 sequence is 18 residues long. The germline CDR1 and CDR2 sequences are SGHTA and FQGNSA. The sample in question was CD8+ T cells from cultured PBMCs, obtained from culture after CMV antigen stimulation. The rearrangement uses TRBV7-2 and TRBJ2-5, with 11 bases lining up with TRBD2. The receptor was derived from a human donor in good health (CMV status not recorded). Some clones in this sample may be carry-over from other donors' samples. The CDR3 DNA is TGTGCCAGCACCCCATGGGTACTAGCGGGGGCTACACAAGAGACCCAGTACTTC. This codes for CASTPWVLAGATQETQYF.